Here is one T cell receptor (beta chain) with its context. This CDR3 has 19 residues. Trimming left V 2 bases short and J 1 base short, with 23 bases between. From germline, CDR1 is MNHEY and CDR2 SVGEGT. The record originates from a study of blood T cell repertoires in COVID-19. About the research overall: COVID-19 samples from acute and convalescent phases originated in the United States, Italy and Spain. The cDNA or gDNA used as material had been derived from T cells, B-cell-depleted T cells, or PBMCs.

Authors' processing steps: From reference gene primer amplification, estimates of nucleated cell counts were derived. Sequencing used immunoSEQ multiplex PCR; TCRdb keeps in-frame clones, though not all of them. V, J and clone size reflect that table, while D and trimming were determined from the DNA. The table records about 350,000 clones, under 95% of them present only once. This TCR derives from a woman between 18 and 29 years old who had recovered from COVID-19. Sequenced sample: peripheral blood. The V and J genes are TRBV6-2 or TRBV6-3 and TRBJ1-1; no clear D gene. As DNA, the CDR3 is TGTGCCAGCAGTTACAGACTCGGGTTTCAAGTGCAAAGGAACACTGAAGCTTTCTTT. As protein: CASSYRLGFQVQRNTEAFF.